The present entry profiles one TCR beta chain with its context. The target antigen is unknown. The V gene's germline CDR1 is DFQATT and CDR2 SNEGSKA (reference sequence). The CDR3 is 17 amino acids. This record comes from a study of T cells expressing NK-cell markers. Findings of the study overall: HCMV specificity of expanded NKG2C+ T cell clones remained unclear. About six of the donors carried dominant NKG2C+ clonotypes that took up roughly 1.0-7.5% of their CD8+ T cells.

TCRdb reprocessed the 5' RACE reads and reports one entry per CDR3 protein, with no DNA. Its listing shows about 550,000 distinct CDR3 sequences. The clonotype originates from a man in his late teens or twenties in good health. What was sequenced was blood T cells: a sorted CD56 or NKG2C T cell subset, CD4+ or CD8+ T cells, or bulk PBMC T cells (not recorded which). The genes are TRBV20-1 and TRBJ2-1; lacking DNA, the TRBD2 call made by TCRdb goes unchecked. CDR3 sequence: CSARDDRTSGSYNEQFF.